Presented here are 17 T cell receptor beta chains from one specimen sequenced in a study of blood T cell repertoires in COVID-19. TCRdb's copy holds only in-frame clones and misses some; the assay was immunoSEQ multiplex PCR. Among a few hundred thousand clones listed, 75% to 95% were seen once. Source material: peripheral blood. Source of these receptors: a person aged 18-29 years with COVID-19, enrolled during active disease.

J is TRBJ2-3 and V is TRBV6-1, with 13 positions matching TRBD2. This CDR3 comprises 16 residues. V was pared by 2 bases and J by 5 bases, with 4 bases of the junction left unmatched. Germline V gives CDR1 MNHNS, CDR2 SASEGT. The CDR3 DNA reads as TGTGCCAGCAGTGAAAGACTAGCGGGAGGCGGAGATACGCAGTATTTT. Amino acids: CASSERLAGGGDTQYF.

V usage is TRBV6-1 and J usage is TRBJ2-7, with 8 nucleotides matching TRBD1. Per the germline V gene, CDR1 is MNHNS and CDR2 is SASEGT. With 1 base clipped from V and 4 bases from J, the junction kept 9 bases outside the gene matches. The CDR3 is 16 residues long. The DNA of the CDR3 is TGTGCCAGCAGTGAAGAAGGCGGGACAGGTTCATACGAGCAGTACTTC. It translates to CASSEEGGTGSYEQYF.

The rearrangement links TRBV4-3 to TRBJ1-5; D is unresolved. V lost 0 bases, J lost 4 bases, and 10 bases lay in between. Looked up from germline, CDR1 is LGHNA and CDR2 is YSLEER. This CDR3 has 15 residues. The CDR3 region has the DNA TGCGCCAGCAGCCAAGATGGGAGCCAAAATCAGCCCCAGCATTTT. Translating gives CASSQDGSQNQPQHF.

This chain links TRBV29-1 with TRBJ1-1, with TRBD1 as a possible D gene (5 bases). Germline V gene data show CDR1 as SQVTM and CDR2 as ANQGSEA. Trimming removed 4 bases at V and 1 base at J, with 13 bases between. The CDR3 contains 14 residues. The CDR3 nucleotides are TGCAGCGTTGCACCACAGGCAGAGAACACTGAAGCTTTCTTT. Translated: CSVAPQAENTEAFF.

The gene calls are TRBV11-2 and TRBJ1-2; D perhaps matches TRBD1 (6 bases). This CDR3 is 14 amino acids long. CDR1 and CDR2 (germline): SGHAT, FQNNGV. The V gene lost 3 bases and the J gene lost 3 bases, with 11 bases spanning the gap. CDR3 residues: CASSFRGSDYGYTF. For the CDR3, the DNA is TGTGCCAGCAGCTTCAGGGGATCCGACTATGGCTACACCTTC.

The sample holds one count of this clone. V gene TRBV19 combines with J gene TRBJ1-4; D ambiguous. Germline-derived CDR1 and CDR2 are LNHDA and SQIVND (reference sequence). This CDR3 region has 14 residues. The V end was cut by 7 bases, the J end by 8 bases, with 17 bases between. The CDR3 protein is CASTPTGSREKLFF. DNA of the CDR3: TGTGCCAGTACCCCGACCGGGTCCAGAGAAAAACTGTTTTTT. Full variable domain (missing parts from reference TRBV19 and TRBJ1-4): DGGITQSPKYLFRKEGQNVTLSCEQNLNHDAMYWYRQDPGQGLRLIYYSQIVNDFQKGDIAEGYSVSREKKESFPLTVTSAQKNPTAFYLCASTPTGSREKLFFGSGTQLSVL.

The chain carries TRBV28 and TRBJ2-5; 7 bases fit TRBD2. The CDR3 is made up of 15 amino acids. The germline V gene encodes CDR1 MDHEN and CDR2 SYDVKM. Trimming removed 3 bases from V and 5 bases from J; junction bases left unmatched: 9. The DNA for the CDR3 is TGTGCCAGCAGTTTGGGGGGGACTGCTCGGGAGACCCAGTACTTC. This encodes CASSLGGTARETQYF.

J is TRBJ2-7 and V is TRBV6-5, with a possible D match to TRBD2 (5 bases). From germline, CDR1 is MNHEY and CDR2 SVGAGI. V lost 2 bases to trimming and J lost 2 bases, with 13 bases between them. This CDR3 contains 15 residues. This CDR3 reads CASSYSGSMAYEQYF. CDR3 DNA: TGTGCCAGCAGTTACAGTGGGAGCATGGCCTACGAGCAGTACTTC.

The chain combines TRBV5-6 with TRBJ1-1, with 9 bases matching TRBD1. Looked up from germline, CDR1 is SGHDT and CDR2 is YYEEEE. Unmatched junction bases numbered 12, after V lost 4 bases and J lost 5 bases. This CDR3 is 16 amino acids long. The CDR3 loop reads CASSQIGTGFETEAFF. CDR3 DNA: TGTGCCAGCAGCCAGATAGGGACAGGGTTCGAAACTGAAGCTTTCTTT.

The J gene is TRBJ2-7, the V gene TRBV5-4; 7 positions match TRBD1. V was pared by 2 bases and J by 4 bases, with 9 bases of the junction left unmatched. CDR1 is SGHNT, CDR2 YYREEE, per germline (reference sequence). The CDR3 covers 15 residues. The CDR3 region has the DNA TGTGCCAGCAGCTTAGACAGGGTAGGCGTTTACGAGCAGTACTTC. It specifies CASSLDRVGVYEQYF.

The chain combines TRBV10-3 with TRBJ1-1, with 8 bases fitting TRBD1. This CDR3 spans 15 amino acids. The V gene's germline CDR1 is ENHRY and CDR2 SYGVKD. V lost 2 bases and J lost 1; bases outside the gene matches: 3. The CDR3 DNA is TGTGCCATCAGTGAGGTCGGGACAGGGAACACTGAAGCTTTCTTT. This sequence encodes CAISEVGTGNTEAFF.

The rearrangement uses TRBV12-3 or TRBV12-4 and TRBJ2-1, with D tentatively TRBD2 (6 bases). The CDR3 runs to 12 residues. Trimming removed 3 bases from V and 15 bases from J, with 15 bases in between. The CDR3 DNA reads TGTGCCAGCAGTTTTCGACTAGATGACGGGTTCTTC. Translated: CASSFRLDDGFF.

Only one count was recorded for this clone. V and J are TRBV27 and TRBJ2-7; 7 bases are shared with TRBD1. V gave up 3 bases and J gave up 2 bases; unmatched junction bases: 4. Germline CDR1 MNHEY, CDR2 SMNVEV (reference sequence). CDR3 length: 14 residues. The CDR3 DNA is TGTGCCAGCAGTTTCCTGCAGGGGGCCTACGAGCAGTACTTC. It codes for CASSFLQGAYEQYF.

The V call is TRBV7-9, the J call TRBJ2-7, with TRBD2 matching over 7 bases. Trimming took 3 bases from V and 4 from J; bases not matched to a gene: 3. Germline V gives CDR1 SEHNR, CDR2 FQNEAQ (reference sequence). The CDR3 has 13 residues. The chain's CDR3 is CASSFLAVYEQYF. Written as DNA, the CDR3 is TGTGCCAGCAGCTTCCTAGCGGTGTACGAGCAGTACTTC.

In this sample, this clone turned up once. The chain combines TRBV10-3 with TRBJ2-7, with D possibly TRBD2 on 5 matching bases. Germline assignment: CDR1 ENHRY and CDR2 SYGVKD. V lost 0 bases to trimming and J lost 5 bases, with 5 bases between them. There are 12 residues in the CDR3. For the CDR3, the DNA is TGTGCCATCAGTGAGTCGAGGGACGAGCAGTACTTC. It encodes CAISESRDEQYF.

V and J are TRBV29-1 and TRBJ1-1, with unresolved D. V lost 7 bases to trimming and J lost 7 bases, with 13 bases between them. The CDR3 spans 11 residues. Germline values: CDR1 SQVTM, CDR2 ANQGSEA. The CDR3: CSGRGGVEAFF. The CDR3 DNA sequence: TGCAGCGGCCGAGGCGGGGTTGAAGCTTTCTTT.

The J gene is TRBJ1-6, the V gene TRBV19, with no clear D. V was cut by 3 bases and J by 9 bases, with 12 bases left in between. This CDR3 is built from 14 residues. CDR1 is LNHDA and CDR2 is SQIVND in the germline V gene (reference sequence). The CDR3 DNA is TGTGCCAGTAGTATCTCACAGAATGGTTCACCCCTCCACTTT. Translated, it gives CASSISQNGSPLHF. The full variable domain, in which reference TRBV19 and TRBJ1-6 provide the parts outside the CDR3, is DGGITQSPKYLFRKEGQNVTLSCEQNLNHDAMYWYRQDPGQGLRLIYYSQIVNDFQKGDIAEGYSVSREKKESFPLTVTSAQKNPTAFYLCASSISQNGSPLHFGNGTRLTVT.